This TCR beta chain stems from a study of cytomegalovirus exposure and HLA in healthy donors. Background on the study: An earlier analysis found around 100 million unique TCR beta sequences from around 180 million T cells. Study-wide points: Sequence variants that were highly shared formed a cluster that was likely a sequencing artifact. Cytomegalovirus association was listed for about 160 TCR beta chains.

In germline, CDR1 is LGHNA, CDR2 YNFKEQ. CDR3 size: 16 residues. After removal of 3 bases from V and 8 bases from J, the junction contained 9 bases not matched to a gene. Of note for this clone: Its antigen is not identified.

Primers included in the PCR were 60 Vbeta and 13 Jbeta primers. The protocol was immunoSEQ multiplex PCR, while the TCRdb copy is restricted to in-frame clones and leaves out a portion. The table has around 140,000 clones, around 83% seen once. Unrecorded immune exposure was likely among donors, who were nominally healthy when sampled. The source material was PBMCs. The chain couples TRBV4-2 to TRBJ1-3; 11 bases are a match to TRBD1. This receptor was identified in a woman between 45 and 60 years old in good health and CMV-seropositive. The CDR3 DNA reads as TGTGCCAGCAGCCATCATCCGGGACAGGGGGTTTACACCATATATTTT. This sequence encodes CASSHHPGQGVYTIYF.